These 8 T cell receptor beta chains came from one sample sequenced in a study of radiation and T cells in renal cell carcinoma. The time point was: baseline pretreatment blood. Treatment here: 15 Gy SBRT to primary tumor, nephrectomy 4 weeks later. The protocol was immunoSEQ multiplex PCR, while the TCRdb copy is restricted to in-frame clones and leaves out a portion. Of 100,000 to 150,000 clones in the sample, about four fifths are singletons; the top ten hold 2.5% to 3.5%. The source material was blood, sampled from a patient whose treatment included radiotherapy and nephrectomy. The receptors were gathered from a woman aged 55-70 years with renal cell carcinoma.

V gene TRBV5-1 combines with J gene TRBJ1-4; weak D call: TRBD1 (5 bases). The germline V gene has CDR1 SGHRS and CDR2 YFSETQ. CDR3 length: 15 residues. V was pared by 1 base and J by 8 bases, with 15 bases between. CDR3 in amino acids: CASSLSQSGYEKLFF. In nucleotides, the CDR3 is TGCGCCAGCAGCTTGAGTCAATCAGGGTACGAAAAACTGTTTTTT.

This clone has a single count. The J gene is TRBJ2-5, the V gene TRBV18; D is uncertain. The CDR3 covers 15 residues. Germline V lookup: CDR1 KGHSH, CDR2 LQKENI. V was pared by 5 bases and J by 2 bases, with 15 bases between. This CDR3 is CASSYAPGPQETQYF. The CDR3 nucleotides are TGTGCCAGCTCATACGCCCCCGGGCCTCAAGAGACCCAGTACTTC.

V gene TRBV14 combines with J gene TRBJ1-4, with D possibly being TRBD1 (6 bases). Trimming took 3 bases from V and 2 from J, leaving 10 bases between them. CDR3 length: 15 residues. Germline V CDR1 and CDR2: SGHDN, FVKESK. The CDR3 spells CASSQHRVTNEKLFF. CDR3 DNA: TGTGCCAGCAGCCAGCACAGGGTCACTAATGAAAAACTGTTTTTT.

The chain joins TRBV6-1 to TRBJ1-1, with a possible D match to TRBD1 (5 bases). Trimming left V 6 bases short and J 0 bases short, with 11 bases between. Looked up from germline, CDR1 is MNHNS and CDR2 is SASEGT. CDR3 size: 14 residues. CDR3 DNA: TGTGCCAGCAGCCCGGGACGGATGAACACTGAAGCTTTCTTT. It encodes CASSPGRMNTEAFF.

The chain carries TRBV6-5 and TRBJ1-2; no clear D. Trimming took 2 bases from V and 6 from J, leaving 10 bases between them. The CDR3 length is 13 residues. CDR1 is MNHEY and CDR2 is SVGAGI in the germline V gene. CDR3 protein: CASSYVGNDGYTF. The CDR3 bases are TGTGCCAGCAGTTACGTAGGGAACGATGGCTACACCTTC.

V gene TRBV9 combines with J gene TRBJ2-3; TRBD1 is a possible D gene (6 bases). The CDR3 is 12 amino acids. Germline lookup yields CDR1 SGDLS and CDR2 YYNGEE. Trimming took off 5 bases at V and 3 bases at J, with 7 bases between the two ends. The CDR3 DNA reads TGTGCCAGCAGGCAGGGGACAGATACGCAGTATTTT. This gives the protein CASRQGTDTQYF.

This clone was seen once. J is TRBJ1-1 and V is TRBV28; D gene ambiguous. The V gene lost 5 bases and the J gene lost 5 bases, with 18 bases spanning the gap. This CDR3 is built from 15 residues. CDR1 and CDR2 from the germline V gene are MDHEN and SYDVKM. As DNA, the CDR3 is TGTGCCAGCAGTCTCTCTAGAGGGATGGGGACTGAAGCTTTCTTT. Encoded protein: CASSLSRGMGTEAFF.

This chain uses TRBV29-1 with TRBJ2-1, with D perhaps matching TRBD1 (6 bases). The CDR3 sequence is 14 residues long. V gave up 4 bases and J gave up 0 bases, with 10 bases separating them. Germline V gives CDR1 SQVTM, CDR2 ANQGSEA. CDR3 nucleotide sequence: TGCAGCGTTGCAAGGACAGCCTCCTACAATGAGCAGTTCTTC. Encoded protein: CSVARTASYNEQFF.